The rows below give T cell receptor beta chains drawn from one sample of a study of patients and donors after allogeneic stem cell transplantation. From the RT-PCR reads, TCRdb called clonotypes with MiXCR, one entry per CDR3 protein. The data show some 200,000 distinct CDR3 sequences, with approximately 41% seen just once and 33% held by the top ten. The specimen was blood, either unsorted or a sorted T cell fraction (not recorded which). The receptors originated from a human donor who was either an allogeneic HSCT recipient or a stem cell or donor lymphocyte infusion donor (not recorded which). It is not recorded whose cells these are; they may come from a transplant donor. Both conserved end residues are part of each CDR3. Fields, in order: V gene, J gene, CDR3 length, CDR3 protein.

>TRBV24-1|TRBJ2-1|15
CATSVGDRAYNEQFF
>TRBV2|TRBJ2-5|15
CASFSGQGHQETQYF
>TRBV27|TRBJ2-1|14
CASSFRDFYNEQFF
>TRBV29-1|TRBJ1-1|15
CSVVGSGEGYTEAFF
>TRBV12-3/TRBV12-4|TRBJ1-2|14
CASSSQGDMVGYTF
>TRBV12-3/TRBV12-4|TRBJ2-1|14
CASSPTGTYNEQFF
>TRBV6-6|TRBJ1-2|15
CASSYQSDREKGYTF
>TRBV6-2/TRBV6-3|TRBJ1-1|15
CASSYSGQLNTEAFF
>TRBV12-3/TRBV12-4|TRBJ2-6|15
CASSHGQPGANVLTF
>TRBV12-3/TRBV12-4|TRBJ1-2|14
CASSLVGTDYGYTF
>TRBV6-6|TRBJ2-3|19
CASSYSTHRLAGVTDTQYF
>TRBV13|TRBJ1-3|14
CASSSIFGGNTIYF
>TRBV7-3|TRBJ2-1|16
CASSFSAGASYNEQFF
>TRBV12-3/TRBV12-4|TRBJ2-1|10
CASKTDEQFF
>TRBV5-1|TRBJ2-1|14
CASSWGAQHNEQFF
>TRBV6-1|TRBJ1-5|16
CASSYYLDRDNQPQHF
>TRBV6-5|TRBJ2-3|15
CASSFQAGGTDTQYF
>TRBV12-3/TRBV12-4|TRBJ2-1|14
CASSFPPPKDEQFF
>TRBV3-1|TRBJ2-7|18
CASSQETPGAGISYEQYF
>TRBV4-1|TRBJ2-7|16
CASSQGNLESSYEQYF
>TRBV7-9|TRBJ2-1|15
CASSLGTGERNEQFF
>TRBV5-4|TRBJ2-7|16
CASSLGRTSLSYEQYF
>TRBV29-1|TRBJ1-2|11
CSVEGVGGYTF
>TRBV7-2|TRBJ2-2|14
CASSLRPDTGELFF
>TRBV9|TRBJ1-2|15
CASSVPGQGANGYTF
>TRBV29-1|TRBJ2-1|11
CSAERYNVQFF
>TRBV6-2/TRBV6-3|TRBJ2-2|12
CASNLPPGELFF
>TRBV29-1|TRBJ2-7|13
CSVSRDRIYEQYF
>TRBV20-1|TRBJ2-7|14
CSAPGLAGWNEQYF
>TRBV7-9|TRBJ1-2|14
CASSSGAGVYGYTF
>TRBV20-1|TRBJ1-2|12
CSAPGQNYGYTF
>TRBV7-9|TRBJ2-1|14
CASSFGTKHNEQFF
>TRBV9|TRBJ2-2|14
CASSVLAATGELFF
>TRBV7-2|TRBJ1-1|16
CASSPGTGGAWTEAFF
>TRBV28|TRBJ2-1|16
CASSNPTRSSYNEQFF
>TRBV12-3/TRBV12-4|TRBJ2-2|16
CASSPWGSGNIGELFF
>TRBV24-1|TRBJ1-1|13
CATRGTENTEAFF
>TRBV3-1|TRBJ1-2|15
CASSALPSADYGYTF
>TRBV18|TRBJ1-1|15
CASSLKRQGITEAFF
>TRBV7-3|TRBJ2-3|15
CASSSGYDGTDTQYF
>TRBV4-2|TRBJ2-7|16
CASSPSPGPPEYEQYF
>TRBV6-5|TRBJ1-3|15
CASSYSQGRGNTIYF
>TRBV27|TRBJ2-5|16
CASSLSGTVRQETQYF
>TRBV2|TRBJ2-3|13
CASRETQRDTQYF
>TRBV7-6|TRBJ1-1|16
CASSSSRGALNTEAFF
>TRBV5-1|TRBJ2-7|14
CASSLTGGTYEQYF
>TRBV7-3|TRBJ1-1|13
CASSLELNTEAFF
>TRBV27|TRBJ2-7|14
CASSGGTDLYEQYF
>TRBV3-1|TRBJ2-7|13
CASSQSLFYEQYF
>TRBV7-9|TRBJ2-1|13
CASSLPESNEQFF
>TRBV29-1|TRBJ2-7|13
CSVDDGGTFEQYF